The rows below give T cell receptor beta chains drawn from one sample of a study of regulatory T cells in long-lasting Graves disease. Via MiXCR, TCRdb re-called the multiplex PCR reads, giving one row per CDR3 protein. The data hold 400,000 to 550,000 distinct CDR3 sequences, with about 15% observed a single time. The same sample was also studied in work on T cells in Graves' hyperthyroidism and ophthalmopathy.

The sample consisted of peripheral blood mononuclear cells (PBMCs), taken at new diagnosis, from a patient treated with antithyroid drugs. The receptors derive from a woman aged 25 to 39 with Graves disease. The CDR3 runs from the conserved cysteine through the conserved F or W. D genes are given only for firm matches. A clone size is listed for some rows: how often the clone was seen (once, few, many), or a class if it is expanded.

TRBV7-9,TRBD1,-,TRBJ2-5,TGTGCCAGCAGCGTAACACAGGGGCAAGAGACCCAGTACTTC,CASSVTQGQETQYF
TRBV27,TRBD1,many,TRBJ1-2,TGTGCCAGCAGCACTGAGGACAGGGCCTATGGCTACACCTTC,CASSTEDRAYGYTF
TRBV2,TRBD1,many,TRBJ1-2,TGTGCCAGCACTTACACAGGGGACTATGGCTACACCTTC,CASTYTGDYGYTF
TRBV10-3,TRBD2,few,TRBJ2-1,TGTGCCATCAGGGCGGGAGGTTTTGAGCAGTTCTTC,CAIRAGGFEQFF
TRBV4-1,TRBD2,-,TRBJ2-3,TGCGCCAGCAGCCAACCTGTGCTAGCGGCGTCTTCGGATACGCAGTATTTT,CASSQPVLAASSDTQYF
TRBV27,-,many,TRBJ2-1,TGTGCCAGCATAAGCTACTCCTACAATGAGCAGTTCTTC,CASISYSYNEQFF
TRBV3-1,-,many,TRBJ1-2,TGTGCCAGCAGCCACGGGGCAACTAACTATGGCTACACCTTC,CASSHGATNYGYTF
TRBV3-1,-,few,TRBJ1-4,TGTGCCAGCAGCGGGGACCAAGAGAGCCACTTTTATTTT,CASSGDQESHFYF
TRBV24-1,-,-,TRBJ1-1,TGTGCCACCAGTGGATGGCAGGGGACTGAAGCTTTCTTT,CATSGWQGTEAFF
TRBV20-1,TRBD1,-,TRBJ1-1,TGCAGCGGACAGGGGTCCATCCGGAACACTGAAGCTTTCTTT,CSGQGSIRNTEAFF
TRBV7-6,-,many,TRBJ1-1,TGTGCCAGCAGCTTAGGCATCCCGAACACTGAAGCTTTCTTT,CASSLGIPNTEAFF
TRBV20-1,-,many,TRBJ2-1,TGCAGTGCTAGAGATTTGAGCTCCTACAATGAGCAGTTCTTC,CSARDLSSYNEQFF
TRBV29-1,-,many,TRBJ2-7,TGCAGCGTTGAAGGGGGAGGATGGGAGCAGTACTTC,CSVEGGGWEQYF
TRBV7-2,TRBD2,many,TRBJ2-3,TGTGCCAGCAGCCCACGACTAGCGGGAGGGGCAGATACGCAGTATTTT,CASSPRLAGGADTQYF
TRBV18,TRBD2,many,TRBJ2-5,TGTGCCAGCTCACGAGGATCTAGCGGCTTACAAGAGACCCAGTACTTC,CASSRGSSGLQETQYF
TRBV5-1,-,-,TRBJ1-2,TGTGCCAGCAGCTTATGGGACCGAAGCCTCAACTATGGCTACACCTTC,CASSLWDRSLNYGYTF
TRBV14,-,few,TRBJ2-1,TGTGCCAGCAGCCAAGTACCCGTACAGGGATCCTTTTACAATGAGCAGTTCTTC,CASSQVPVQGSFYNEQFF
TRBV28,-,many,TRBJ1-1,TGTGCCAGCAGTTTGAATAAATTAGGGGCCCTTCCTGAAGCTTTCTTT,CASSLNKLGALPEAFF
TRBV20-1,TRBD2,many,TRBJ2-1,TGCAGTGCTAGCCCCCGGGGGGGGGCTGTCCGATCGCGGTCCACCTCCTACAATGAGCAGTTCTTC,CSASPRGGAVRSRSTSYNEQFF
TRBV7-9,-,many,TRBJ2-2,TGTGCCAGCAGCTACCGGCGTCCGAACACCGGGGAGCTGTTTTTT,CASSYRRPNTGELFF
TRBV3-1,TRBD1,many,TRBJ1-1,TGTGCCAGCAGCCCACGACAGGGGCTGAACACTGAAGCTTTCTTT,CASSPRQGLNTEAFF
TRBV7-3,-,many,TRBJ2-2,TGTGCCAGCAGCTTAAATATGGGCGGGGAGCTGTTTTTT,CASSLNMGGELFF
TRBV28,-,-,TRBJ2-1,TGTGCCAGCAGCCATGCGAGGGGGGATAATGAGCAGTTCTTC,CASSHARGDNEQFF
TRBV11-2,TRBD1,-,TRBJ2-4,TGTGCCAGCAGCCAAGCCCCCGGGACAGGGAAGTACATTCAGTACTTC,CASSQAPGTGKYIQYF
TRBV4-2,-,-,TRBJ2-7,TGTGCCAGCAGCCAAGAAGTTCGACTTCCCGTCTACGAGCAGTACTTC,CASSQEVRLPVYEQYF
TRBV20-1,-,many,TRBJ1-1,TGCAGTGCTATGGTACCGAACACTGAAGCTTTCTTT,CSAMVPNTEAFF
TRBV20-1,-,many,TRBJ1-1,TGCAGTACCGCAGAGAACACTGAAGCTTTCTTT,CSTAENTEAFF
TRBV7-8,TRBD1,many,TRBJ1-2,TGTGCCAGCACCGACCTCAGGGGGAACTATGGCTACACCTTC,CASTDLRGNYGYTF
TRBV6-1,TRBD1,few,TRBJ2-3,TGTGCCAGCAACAGGGGTGCTACGCAGTATTTT,CASNRGATQYF
TRBV9,-,many,TRBJ2-1,TGTGCCAGCAGCGTAGGCGGCGGGATCGTTGAGCAGTTCTTC,CASSVGGGIVEQFF
TRBV6-1,-,-,TRBJ2-7,TGTGCCACCACTTTTGGCCCTCAGAGATTCTACGAGCAGTACTTC,CATTFGPQRFYEQYF
TRBV4-3,-,-,TRBJ1-1,TGCGCCAGCAGCCAAGATTTGGGCAAGGAGGATGAAGCTTTCTTT,CASSQDLGKEDEAFF
TRBV6-1,-,many,TRBJ1-1,TGTGCCGGAAAACAGGGTGTGAACACTGAAGCTTTCTTT,CAGKQGVNTEAFF
TRBV7-3,-,many,TRBJ2-5,TGTGCCAGCAGCTTCGGCGACAGAAAAGAGACCCAGTACTTC,CASSFGDRKETQYF
TRBV2,-,few,TRBJ1-1,TGTGCCAGCAGTCTCAGGACTTTAGGGAACACTGAAGCTTTCTTT,CASSLRTLGNTEAFF
TRBV6-1,-,many,TRBJ1-2,TGTGCCAGCAGCGCCAAGGGCAGCCCAGGAGGCTACACCTTC,CASSAKGSPGGYTF
TRBV28,-,many,TRBJ1-1,TGTGCCAGCAGTGGATCGGGAGCCGACACTGAAGCTTTCTTT,CASSGSGADTEAFF
TRBV18,-,many,TRBJ2-3,TGTGCCAGCTCACCCAACCCAGCGGCGGTAACTAGCACAGATACGCAGTATTTT,CASSPNPAAVTSTDTQYF
TRBV9,-,few,TRBJ2-3,TGTGCCAGCAGTCCGATCGCAGATACGCAGTATTTT,CASSPIADTQYF
TRBV19,TRBD2,-,TRBJ2-5,TGTGCCAGCGGGGGGAGCTCCTACAATGAGCAGTACTTC,CASGGSSYNEQYF